Below, one TCR beta chain is given with its context. The antigen is undetermined. This entry comes from a study of graft-versus-host responses after intestinal transplantation. This CDR3 is 15 amino acids long. Germline values: CDR1 MNHEY, CDR2 SMNVEV (reference sequence). V dropped 5 bases and J dropped 4 bases, with 16 bases sitting between them. Measured with immunoSEQ multiplex PCR; TCRdb has only the in-frame clones, and not every one. This sample has 95,000 to 130,000 clones, with around nine tenths found just once. This chain uses TRBV27 with TRBJ2-3, with D hard to call. The clonotype comes from a human donor who received an intestinal transplant. Here the sequenced sample was unstimulated CD4+ T cells sorted from spleen or lymph node cells, taken before intestinal transplant. In DNA form, the CDR3 reads TGTGCCAGCAGTAGACCTTCCCTAGAGGCAGATACGCAGTATTTT. Encoded protein: CASSRPSLEADTQYF.